This TCR beta chain appears in the sequencing data of a study of blood T cell repertoires in COVID-19. As for the study in general: PBMCs, B-cell-depleted T cells, or T cells were the source of the cDNA or gDNA that made up the material.

TCRdb's table, derived via immunoSEQ multiplex PCR, lists solely in-frame clones and lacks some. The sample includes about 210,000 clones, roughly 84% seen only once; the top ten take about 5%. The V gene end was trimmed by 4 bases and the J gene end by 3 bases; junction bases not matched to a gene: 9. In germline, CDR1 is MGHRA, CDR2 YSYEKL. CDR3 length: 16 residues. Sequences were obtained from peripheral blood. The clonotype was recovered from an elderly woman with acute or convalescent COVID-19. This chain uses TRBV4-1 with TRBJ2-3, with 8 bases lining up with TRBD1. The CDR3 sequence is CASSLGQGVWTDTQYF. For the CDR3, the DNA is TGCGCCAGCAGCCTTGGACAGGGTGTTTGGACAGATACGCAGTATTTT.